What follows are 21 T cell receptor beta chains derived from one specimen sequenced in a study of shared clonotypes between healthy human individuals. Naive CD8 cells, CD45RO-negative and positively selected for CCR7, excluded terminally differentiated effector memory CD45RA+ cells. This table comes from immunoSEQ multiplex PCR, and its TCRdb copy is limited to in-frame clones, with some not included. The sample lists millions of clones; around 96% were seen once. The sequenced sample was naive CD8+ T cells sorted from blood. The receptors derive from a man younger than 35 in good health.

This clone was observed a single time. The chain links TRBV9 to TRBJ2-3; no definite D call. CDR1 and CDR2 (germline): SGDLS, YYNGEE. The CDR3 is made up of 17 amino acids. The V and J ends lost 1 base and 0 bases respectively, with 15 bases between them. The DNA for the CDR3 is TGTGCCAGCAGCGTACCCAAAGGACCCCTGAGCACAGATACGCAGTATTTT. Translated, it gives CASSVPKGPLSTDTQYF. The full variable domain, completed using reference TRBV9 and TRBJ2-3, is DSGVTQTPKHLITATGQRVTLRCSPRSGDLSVYWYQQSLDQGLQFLIQYYNGEERAKGNILERFSAQQFPDLHSELNLSSLELGDSALYFCASSVPKGPLSTDTQYFGPGTRLTVL.

The chain links TRBV13 to TRBJ2-3; 9 nucleotides align to TRBD2. The CDR3 contains 16 residues. The germline V gene has CDR1 PRHDT and CDR2 FYEKMQ (reference sequence). After removal of 0 bases from V and 2 bases from J, the junction contained 3 bases not matched to a gene. This CDR3 is CASSLGASGVTDTQYF. The CDR3 DNA reads as TGTGCCAGCAGCTTAGGGGCTAGCGGGGTCACAGATACGCAGTATTTT.

The genes are TRBV6-4 and TRBJ2-3; D is tentatively TRBD1 or TRBD2 (5 bases each). Trimming left V 4 bases short and J 4 bases short, with 15 bases between. CDR1 MRHNA and CDR2 SNTAGT come from the germline V gene. This CDR3 contains 15 residues. CDR3 sequence (DNA): TGTGCCAGCAGTGCCGAGGGAGAAGGGGCAGATACGCAGTATTTT. It specifies CASSAEGEGADTQYF.

This clone was found once. The V gene is TRBV7-9, the J gene TRBJ1-2; D unresolved. Deletions cut 6 bases from V and 4 bases from J, with 18 bases between. Per the germline V gene, CDR1 is SEHNR and CDR2 is FQNEAQ (reference sequence). CDR3 length: 15 residues. The CDR3 sequence: CASRPTMLRIYGYTF. CDR3 nucleotides: TGTGCCAGCAGACCGACCATGCTTAGGATCTATGGCTACACCTTC.

The chain couples TRBV11-2 to TRBJ2-3; D is perhaps TRBD2 (5 bases). Germline CDR1 reads SGHAT; CDR2 reads FQNNGV. V lost 2 bases to trimming and J lost 1 base, with 10 bases between them. This CDR3 comprises 15 residues. CDR3: CASSLTSLGTDTQYF. Here the CDR3 DNA reads TGTGCCAGCAGCTTAACTAGTTTAGGCACAGATACGCAGTATTTT.

The rearrangement uses TRBV5-8 and TRBJ2-7; TRBD1 agrees at 8 bases. This CDR3 comprises 14 residues. V was clipped by 6 bases and J by 5 bases; unmatched bases: 10. The germline V gene has CDR1 SGHTS and CDR2 YDEGEE. For the CDR3, the DNA is TGTGCCAGCACCAAACGGACAGGGAGCCACGAGCAGTACTTC. It specifies CASTKRTGSHEQYF.

This chain links TRBV25-1 with TRBJ2-7; D is uncertain. This CDR3 has 16 amino acids. V shed 0 bases and J shed 3 bases, with 15 bases lying between them. From germline, CDR1 is MGHDK and CDR2 SYGVNS. The CDR3 sequence: CASSEYTAQDSYEQYF. For the CDR3, the DNA is TGTGCCAGCAGTGAATATACCGCCCAGGATAGCTACGAGCAGTACTTC.

On this clone: Other DNA sequences in this specimen translate into the identical CDR3. V and J are TRBV6-1 and TRBJ2-7; D remains ambiguous. CDR1 is MNHNS and CDR2 is SASEGT in the germline V gene. Trimming cost V 3 bases and J 4 bases, with 13 bases left between them. CDR3 length: 14 residues. CDR3 nucleotide sequence: TGTGCCAGCAGTGAGGGTGGGCTTCCGTACGAGCAGTACTTC. Its protein product is CASSEGGLPYEQYF.

The chain employs TRBV5-1 and TRBJ2-3; D not certain. CDR1 SGHRS and CDR2 YFSETQ come from the germline V gene. V dropped 4 bases and J dropped 2 bases, with 11 bases sitting between them. The CDR3 is 14 amino acids. The CDR3 DNA reads as TGCGCCAGCAGCCCAAGTAAGATCACAGATACGCAGTATTTT. Encoded protein: CASSPSKITDTQYF.

The rearrangement links TRBV29-1 to TRBJ1-2; D remains unclear. V was pared by 4 bases and J by 0 bases, with 3 bases between. Germline assignment: CDR1 SQVTM and CDR2 ANQGSEA. There are 11 residues in the CDR3. The CDR3 DNA sequence: TGCAGCGTTGGGACTAACTATGGCTACACCTTC. Its protein is CSVGTNYGYTF. The complete variable domain, with remaining parts taken from reference TRBV29-1 and TRBJ1-2, reads SAVISQKPSRDICQRGTSLTIQCQVDSQVTMMFWYRQQPGQSLTLIATANQGSEATYESGFVIDKFPISRPNLTFSTLTVSNMSPEDSSIYLCSVGTNYGYTFGSGTRLTVV.

Regarding this clone: Other DNA sequences within the sample encode an identical CDR3. The rearrangement links TRBV7-9 to TRBJ2-7; D gene uncertain. The CDR3 runs 13 residues. The V end was cut by 3 bases, the J end by 3 bases, with 9 bases between. From germline, CDR1 is SEHNR and CDR2 FQNEAQ (reference sequence). The CDR3: CASSFGSSYEQYF. The CDR3 nucleotides read TGTGCCAGCAGCTTTGGTTCCAGCTACGAGCAGTACTTC.

For this clone: Other DNA sequences in the sample encode the same CDR3. V usage is TRBV30 and J usage is TRBJ2-7, with TRBD2 matching 11 bases. CDR3 length: 18 residues. CDR1 GTSNPN and CDR2 SVGIG come from the germline V gene (reference sequence). V lost 0 bases to trimming and J lost 5 bases; unmatched junction nucleotides: 15. The CDR3 sequence: CAWSVGGWTSGLVDEQYF. Here the CDR3 DNA reads TGTGCCTGGAGTGTCGGGGGATGGACTAGCGGGTTGGTGGACGAGCAGTACTTC. Full variable domain (missing parts from reference TRBV30 and TRBJ2-7): SQTIHQWPATLVQPVGSPLSLECTVEGTSNPNLYWYRQAAGRGLQLLFYSVGIGQISSEVPQNLSASRPQDRQFILSSKKLLLSDSGFYLCAWSVGGWTSGLVDEQYFGPGTRLTVT.

This chain connects TRBV5-8 to TRBJ1-5; D call uncertain. CDR3 size: 16 residues. The germline V gene encodes CDR1 SGHTS and CDR2 YDEGEE. Trimming stripped 0 bases from V and 2 bases from J, with 12 bases between. CDR3 protein: CASSLANEYGNQPQHF. The CDR3 nucleotides are TGTGCCAGCAGCTTGGCCAATGAATATGGCAATCAGCCCCAGCATTTT. Full variable domain (outside the CDR3, taken from reference TRBV5-8 and TRBJ1-5): EAGVTQSPTHLIKTRGQQATLRCSPISGHTSVYWYQQALGLGLQFLLWYDEGEERNRGNFPPRFSGRQFPNYSSELNVNALELEDSALYLCASSLANEYGNQPQHFGDGTRLSIL.

The CDR3 bases are TGCGCCAGCAGCTTACGGGAAGCCTACGAGCAGTACTTC. It yields the protein CASSLREAYEQYF. V gene TRBV5-1 combines with J gene TRBJ2-7, with TRBD2 as a possible D gene (5 bases). The CDR3 runs 13 residues. Germline CDR1 and CDR2: SGHRS and YFSETQ. The V end was cut by 2 bases, the J end by 2 bases, with 8 bases between.

Turning to this clone: This CDR3 is also generated by other DNA sequences in the sample. The rearrangement joins TRBV7-9 to TRBJ1-1; D not certain. The CDR3 covers 13 residues. V lost 4 bases and J lost 5, with 11 bases in between. Per the germline V gene, CDR1 is SEHNR and CDR2 is FQNEAQ (reference sequence). The CDR3 sequence is CASSSDGGTEAFF. The CDR3 DNA reads as TGTGCCAGCAGCTCCGATGGTGGGACTGAAGCTTTCTTT.

V usage is TRBV2 and J usage is TRBJ2-2, with 11 bases matching TRBD2. This CDR3 is 17 amino acids long. Germline-derived CDR1 and CDR2 are SNHLY and FYNNEI. Unmatched junction bases numbered 6, after V lost 6 bases and J lost 0 bases. The CDR3, as DNA: TGTGCCAGCAGCATTACTAGCGGGAGTCCGAACACCGGGGAGCTGTTTTTT. It encodes CASSITSGSPNTGELFF.

The J gene is TRBJ1-6, the V gene TRBV6-1, with D possibly TRBD1 on 5 matching bases. Trimming took 3 bases from V and 9 from J, leaving 12 bases between them. The CDR3 contains 14 residues. Germline V gives CDR1 MNHNS, CDR2 SASEGT. This CDR3 reads CASSDRAAGSPLHF. In DNA form, the CDR3 reads TGTGCCAGCAGTGACAGGGCGGCAGGTTCACCCCTCCACTTT.

As regards this clone: Other DNA sequences within the sample encode an identical CDR3. This chain joins TRBV7-9 and TRBJ2-7, with TRBD1 as a possible D gene (5 bases). The germline gives CDR1 SEHNR, CDR2 FQNEAQ (reference sequence). The V end lost 5 bases, the J end lost 4 bases, and 9 bases lay between the germline ends. This CDR3 has 12 amino acids. Here the CDR3 reads CASSLGVYEQYF. DNA for the CDR3: TGTGCCAGCAGCCTAGGGGTTTACGAGCAGTACTTC.

J is TRBJ2-7 and V is TRBV9, with 7 bases aligning to TRBD2. The germline V gene has CDR1 SGDLS and CDR2 YYNGEE. The V and J ends lost 4 bases and 2 bases, in that order; junction bases with no gene match: 9. This CDR3 is 15 amino acids long. The DNA of the CDR3 is TGTGCCAGCAGCTCCAGCGGGATCCCGACCTACGAGCAGTACTTC. Protein: CASSSSGIPTYEQYF.

The sample holds one count of this clone. A read error may produce the germline difference seen at one junction end. The chain uses TRBV5-1 and TRBJ1-3, with D possibly TRBD1 on 6 matching bases. Germline assignment: CDR1 SGHRS and CDR2 YFSETQ. The CDR3 is made up of 14 amino acids. CDR3 region: CASSLLTGGNTIYF. CDR3 sequence (DNA): TGTGCCAGCAGCCTTTTGACAGGCGGAAACACCATATATTTT.

There are a few counts of this clone. This sample also contains other DNA sequences that code for the same CDR3. This sequence joins TRBV30 and TRBJ2-7; TRBD1 matches at 10 bases. The germline CDR1 and CDR2 sequences are GTSNPN and SVGIG (reference sequence). V dropped 2 bases and J dropped 2; count of bases not matched to a gene: 3. The CDR3 contains 14 residues. CDR3 sequence (DNA): TGTGCCTGGAGTTACGGGACAGGGGCCTACGAGCAGTACTTC. Translated, it gives CAWSYGTGAYEQYF.